Listed below are T cell receptor beta chains from one sample, sequenced in a study of beta chain features in type 1 diabetes. Assay used: immunoSEQ multiplex PCR; TCRdb lists only in-frame clones, some missing. The table records 400,000 to 450,000 clones, over 11% of them present only once. The material sequenced was naive CD4+ T cells from blood. Receptor source: a man aged 25-45 years in good health. Each CDR3 is given with its conserved first and last residue. Each record gives: clone size, D gene, V gene, J gene, CDR3 protein, CDR3 DNA. D genes are given only for firm matches. The size of a clone is reported for some rows only, either as once, few or many, or as a class for expanded clones.

>NA|TRBD2|TRBV4-1|TRBJ2-7
CASSQEELAGVRYF
TGCGCCAGCAGCCAAGAAGAACTAGCGGGGGTAAGGTACTTC
>NA|NA|TRBV11-3|TRBJ2-3
CASSKSDDTQYF
TGTGCCAGCAGTAAAAGCGATGATACGCAGTATTTT
>few|NA|TRBV4-3|TRBJ2-1
CASSQDRTDKQFF
TGCGCCAGCAGCCAAGATCGTACAGACAAGCAGTTCTTC
>NA|NA|TRBV29-1|TRBJ1-1
CSVKFTGDMNTEAFF
TGCAGCGTTAAGTTCACAGGTGACATGAACACTGAAGCTTTCTTT
>few|TRBD1|TRBV11-2|TRBJ2-7
CASSLDFDRGGEQYF
TGTGCCAGCAGCTTAGATTTTGACAGGGGAGGCGAGCAGTACTTC
>few|TRBD2|TRBV30|TRBJ2-1
CAWRTSGGNEQFF
TGTGCCTGGAGAACTAGCGGGGGCAATGAGCAGTTCTTC
>few|NA|TRBV7-9|TRBJ1-6
CASSSRGSSYNSPLHF
TGTGCCAGCAGCTCCAGGGGTAGCTCCTATAATTCACCCCTCCACTTT
>NA|NA|TRBV7-2|TRBJ2-7
CASSLISSYEQYF
TGTGCCAGCAGCTTAATCTCCTCCTACGAGCAGTACTTC
>few|NA|TRBV7-2|TRBJ1-1
CASSLVAGWNTEAFF
TGTGCCAGCAGCTTAGTGGCCGGGTGGAACACTGAAGCTTTCTTT
>NA|NA|TRBV2|TRBJ2-2
CASSDRSAGELFF
TGTGCCAGCAGTGACCGGAGCGCCGGGGAGCTGTTTTTT
>NA|TRBD1|TRBV30|TRBJ1-1
CAWSVLGQIEAFF
TGTGCCTGGAGTGTACTGGGACAGATTGAAGCTTTCTTT
>few|TRBD2|TRBV30|TRBJ2-1
CAWSHNRLAGYYNEQFF
TGTGCCTGGAGTCACAACCGACTAGCGGGGTACTACAATGAGCAGTTCTTC
>few|TRBD2|TRBV6-1|TRBJ2-5
CASSERLAGGNPFETQYF
TGTGCCAGCAGTGAGCGTCTAGCGGGGGGGAACCCTTTTGAGACCCAGTACTTC
>NA|NA|TRBV4-3|TRBJ2-5
CASSQGGGRLYQETQYF
TGCGCCAGCAGCCAGGGCGGGGGCAGATTATACCAAGAGACCCAGTACTTC
>NA|NA|TRBV9|TRBJ2-1
CASSVGVSSYSYNEQFF
TGTGCCAGCAGCGTAGGTGTCTCCTCATACTCCTACAATGAGCAGTTCTTC
>NA|NA|TRBV5-6|TRBJ2-1
CASSLGVLYNEQFF
TGTGCCAGCAGCTTGGGGGTTTTGTACAATGAGCAGTTCTTC
>few|TRBD2|TRBV30|TRBJ2-1
CAWAPSGRYNEQFF
TGTGCCTGGGCTCCTAGCGGGAGATACAATGAGCAGTTCTTC
>NA|NA|TRBV25-1|TRBJ1-2
CASSDPTDLYGYTF
TGTGCCAGCAGTGACCCGACAGACCTCTATGGCTACACCTTC
>NA|NA|TRBV5-1|TRBJ2-5
CASSLTGLPTETQYF
TGCGCCAGCAGCTTGACCGGCTTACCGACAGAGACCCAGTACTTC
>few|NA|TRBV4-2|TRBJ1-2
CASSQENQGFGYTF
TGTGCCAGCAGCCAAGAAAACCAGGGTTTTGGCTACACCTTC
>few|NA|TRBV4-3|TRBJ1-1
CASSQGLLNTEAFF
TGCGCCAGCAGCCAAGGACTGCTGAACACTGAAGCTTTCTTT
>NA|NA|TRBV5-1|TRBJ2-7
CASSGPLAYEQYF
TGCGCCAGCAGCGGGCCACTAGCTTACGAGCAGTACTTC